The entry below describes one T cell receptor (beta chain). The antigen is unknown. The data derive from a study of shared clonotypes between healthy human individuals. The study's findings and limits: Naive subsets, compared against memory subsets, generally had larger estimated richness values.

Trimming cost V 6 bases and J 5 bases; bases outside gene matches: 6. This CDR3 is 13 amino acids long. Germline CDR1 MGHDK, CDR2 SYGVNS. Sequenced by immunoSEQ multiplex PCR; TCRdb stores in-frame clones only, minus some. The sample consists of roughly 700,000 clones, about nine tenths of them appearing once. CD8 memory comprised CD45RO+ plus CCR7-negative CD45RA+ TemRA cells. The clonotype comes from a man younger than 35 in good health. Some clones in this sample may be carry-over from other donors' samples. This chain joins TRBV25-1 and TRBJ2-5, with 7 bases fitting TRBD1. The sequenced material came from memory CD8+ T cells from PBMCs. Sample subset: CD45RO+ cells pooled with CCR7-negative TemRA cells. The CDR3 protein is CASRETGFETQYF. In nucleotides, the CDR3 is TGTGCCAGCAGGGAGACAGGGTTTGAGACCCAGTACTTC.